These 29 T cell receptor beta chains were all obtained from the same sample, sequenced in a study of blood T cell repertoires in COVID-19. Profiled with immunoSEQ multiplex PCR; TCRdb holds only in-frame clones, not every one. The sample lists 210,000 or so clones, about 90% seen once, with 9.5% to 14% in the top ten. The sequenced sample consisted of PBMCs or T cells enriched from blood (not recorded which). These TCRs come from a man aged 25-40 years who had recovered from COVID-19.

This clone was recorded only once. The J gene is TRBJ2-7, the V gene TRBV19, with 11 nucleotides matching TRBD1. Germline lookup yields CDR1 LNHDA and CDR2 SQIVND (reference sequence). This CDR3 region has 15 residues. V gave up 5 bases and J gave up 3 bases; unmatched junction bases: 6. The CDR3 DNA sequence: TGTGCCAGTAGTCTAGCCGGGACAGGGGGCTACGAGCAGTACTTC. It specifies CASSLAGTGGYEQYF. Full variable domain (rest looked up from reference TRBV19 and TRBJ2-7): DGGITQSPKYLFRKEGQNVTLSCEQNLNHDAMYWYRQDPGQGLRLIYYSQIVNDFQKGDIAEGYSVSREKKESFPLTVTSAQKNPTAFYLCASSLAGTGGYEQYFGPGTRLTVT.

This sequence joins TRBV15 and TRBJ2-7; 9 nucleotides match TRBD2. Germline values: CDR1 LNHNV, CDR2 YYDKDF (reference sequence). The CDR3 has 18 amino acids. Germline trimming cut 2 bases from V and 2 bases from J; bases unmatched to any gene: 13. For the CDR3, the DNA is TGTGCCACCAGCAGAACTTACCCACTACTAGCGGGCGCCTACGAGCAGTACTTC. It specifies CATSRTYPLLAGAYEQYF.

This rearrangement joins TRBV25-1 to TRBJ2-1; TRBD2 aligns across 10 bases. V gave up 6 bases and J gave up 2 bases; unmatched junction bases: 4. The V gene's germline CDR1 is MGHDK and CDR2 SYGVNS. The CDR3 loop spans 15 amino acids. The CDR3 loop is CASRSSGSAYNEQFF. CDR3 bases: TGTGCCAGCAGGTCTAGCGGGAGCGCCTACAATGAGCAGTTCTTC.

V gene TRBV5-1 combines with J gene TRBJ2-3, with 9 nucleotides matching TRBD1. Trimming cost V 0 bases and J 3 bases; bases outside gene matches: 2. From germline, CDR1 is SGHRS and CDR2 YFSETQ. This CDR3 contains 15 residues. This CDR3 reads CASSLGDRVTDTQYF. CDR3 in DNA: TGCGCCAGCAGCTTGGGGGACAGGGTTACAGATACGCAGTATTTT.

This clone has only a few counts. CDR3 sequence (DNA): TGTGCCAGCAGCTTAGGAGGTCAAAGGCACACAGATACGCAGTATTTT. This gives the protein CASSLGGQRHTDTQYF. The rearrangement joins TRBV7-9 to TRBJ2-3; D ambiguous. Germline-derived CDR1 and CDR2 are SEHNR and FQNEAQ (reference sequence). The CDR3 consists of 16 residues. Trimming left V 1 base short and J 2 bases short, with 13 bases between.

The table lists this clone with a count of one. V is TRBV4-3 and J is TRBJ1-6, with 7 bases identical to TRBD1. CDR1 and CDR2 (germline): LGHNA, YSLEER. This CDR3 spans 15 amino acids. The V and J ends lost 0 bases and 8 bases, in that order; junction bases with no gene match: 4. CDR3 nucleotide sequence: TGCGCCAGCAGCCAAGAAACAGGGGTTGATTCACCCCTCCACTTT. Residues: CASSQETGVDSPLHF.

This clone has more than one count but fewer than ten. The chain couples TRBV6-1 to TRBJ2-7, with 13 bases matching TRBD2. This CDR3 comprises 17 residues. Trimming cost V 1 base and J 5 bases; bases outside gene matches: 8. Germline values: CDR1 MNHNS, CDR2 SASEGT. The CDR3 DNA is TGTGCCAGCAGTGAAGGGACTAGCGGGAGCAGGGGCCACGAGCAGTACTTC. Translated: CASSEGTSGSRGHEQYF.

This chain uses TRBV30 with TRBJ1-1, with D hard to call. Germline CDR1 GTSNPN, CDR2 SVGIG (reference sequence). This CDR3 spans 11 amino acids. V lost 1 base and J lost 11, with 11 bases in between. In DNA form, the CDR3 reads TGTGCCTGGAGTGCCACCTATATCGCTTTCTTT. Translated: CAWSATYIAFF.

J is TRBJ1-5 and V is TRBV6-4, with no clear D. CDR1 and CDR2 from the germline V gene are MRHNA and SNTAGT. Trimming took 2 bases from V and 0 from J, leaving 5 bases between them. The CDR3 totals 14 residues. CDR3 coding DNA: TGTGCCAGCAGTGACGAGTATAGCAATCAGCCCCAGCATTTT. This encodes CASSDEYSNQPQHF.

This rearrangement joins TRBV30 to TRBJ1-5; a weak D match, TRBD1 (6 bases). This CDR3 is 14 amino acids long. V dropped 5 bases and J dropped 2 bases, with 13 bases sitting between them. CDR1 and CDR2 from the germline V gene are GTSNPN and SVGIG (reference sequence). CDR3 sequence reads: CAWRSPGGNQPQHF. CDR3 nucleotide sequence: TGTGCCTGGCGCTCCCCAGGGGGCAATCAGCCCCAGCATTTT.

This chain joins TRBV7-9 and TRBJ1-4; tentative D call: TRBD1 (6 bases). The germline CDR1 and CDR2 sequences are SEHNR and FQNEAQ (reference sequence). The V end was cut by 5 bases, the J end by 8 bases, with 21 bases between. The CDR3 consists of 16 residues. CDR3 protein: CASSRNLGGRWEKLFF. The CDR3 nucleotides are TGTGCCAGCAGCCGCAACTTGGGGGGGCGATGGGAAAAACTGTTTTTT.

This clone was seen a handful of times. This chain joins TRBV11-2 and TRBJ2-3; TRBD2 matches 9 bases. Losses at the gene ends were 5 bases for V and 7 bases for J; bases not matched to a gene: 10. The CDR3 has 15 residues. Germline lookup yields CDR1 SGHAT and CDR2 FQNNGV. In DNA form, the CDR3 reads TGTGCCAGCAGCGATGGTAGCGGGAGCGCAAATACGCAGTATTTT. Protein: CASSDGSGSANTQYF.

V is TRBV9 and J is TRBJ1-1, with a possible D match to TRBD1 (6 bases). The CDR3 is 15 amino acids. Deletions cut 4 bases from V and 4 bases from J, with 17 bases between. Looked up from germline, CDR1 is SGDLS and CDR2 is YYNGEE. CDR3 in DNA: TGTGCCAGCAGCCCCTACAGGGATCCCCTCACTGAAGCTTTCTTT. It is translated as CASSPYRDPLTEAFF.

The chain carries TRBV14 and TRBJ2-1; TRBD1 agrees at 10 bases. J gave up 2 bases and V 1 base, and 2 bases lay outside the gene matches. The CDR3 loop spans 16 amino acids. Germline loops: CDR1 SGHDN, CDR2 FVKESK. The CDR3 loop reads CASSQAGTGAYNEQFF. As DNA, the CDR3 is TGTGCCAGCAGCCAAGCGGGGACAGGGGCCTACAATGAGCAGTTCTTC. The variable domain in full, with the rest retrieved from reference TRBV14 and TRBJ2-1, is EAGVTQFPSHSVIEKGQTVTLRCDPISGHDNLYWYRRVMGKEIKFLLHFVKESKQDESGMPNNRFLAERTGGTYSTLKVQPAELEDSGVYFCASSQAGTGAYNEQFFGPGTRLTVL.

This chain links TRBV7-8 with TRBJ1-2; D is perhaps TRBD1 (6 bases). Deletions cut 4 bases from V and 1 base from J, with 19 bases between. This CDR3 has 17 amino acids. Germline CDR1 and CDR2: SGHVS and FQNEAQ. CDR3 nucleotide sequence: TGTGCCAGCAGCTCAACCAGAGTGCCAGGGGATAACTATGGCTACACCTTC. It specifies CASSSTRVPGDNYGYTF. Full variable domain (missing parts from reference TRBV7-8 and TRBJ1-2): GAGVSQSPRYKVAKRGQDVALRCDPISGHVSLFWYQQALGQGPEFLTYFQNEAQLDKSGLPSDRFFAERPEGSVSTLKIQRTQQEDSAVYLCASSSTRVPGDNYGYTFGSGTRLTVV.

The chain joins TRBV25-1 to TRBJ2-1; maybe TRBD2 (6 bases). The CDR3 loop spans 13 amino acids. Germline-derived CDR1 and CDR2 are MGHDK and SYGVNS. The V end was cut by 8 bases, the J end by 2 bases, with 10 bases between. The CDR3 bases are TGTGCCAGCGAGGGACTCACCTACAATGAGCAGTTCTTC. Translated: CASEGLTYNEQFF.

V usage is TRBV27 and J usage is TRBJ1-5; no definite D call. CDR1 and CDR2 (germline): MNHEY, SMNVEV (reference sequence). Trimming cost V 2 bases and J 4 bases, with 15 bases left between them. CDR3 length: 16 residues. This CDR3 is CASSLKYRGGNQPQHF. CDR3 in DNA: TGTGCCAGCAGTTTAAAGTACCGAGGCGGTAATCAGCCCCAGCATTTT.

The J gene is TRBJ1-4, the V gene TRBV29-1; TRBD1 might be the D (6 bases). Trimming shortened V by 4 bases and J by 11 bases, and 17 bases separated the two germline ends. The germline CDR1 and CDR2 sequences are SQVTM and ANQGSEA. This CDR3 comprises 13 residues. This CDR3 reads CSVAVGGAVKLFF. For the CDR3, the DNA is TGCAGCGTTGCTGTCGGGGGGGCCGTCAAACTGTTTTTT.

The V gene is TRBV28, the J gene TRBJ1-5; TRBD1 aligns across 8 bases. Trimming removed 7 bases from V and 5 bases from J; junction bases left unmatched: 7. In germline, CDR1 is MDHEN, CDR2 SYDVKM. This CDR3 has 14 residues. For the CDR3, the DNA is TGTGCCAGCACCATAGGACAGGGTTATCAGCCCCAGCATTTT. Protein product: CASTIGQGYQPQHF.

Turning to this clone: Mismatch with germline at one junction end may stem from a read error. The CDR3 DNA reads as TGTGCCAGCAGTTTAGGAACAGGGTGGTCAGAGTTC. Its translation is CASSLGTGWSEF. V gene TRBV28 combines with J gene TRBJ2-7; possibly TRBD1 for D (6 bases). Germline V gene sequence: CDR1 MDHEN, CDR2 SYDVKM. This CDR3 has 12 residues.

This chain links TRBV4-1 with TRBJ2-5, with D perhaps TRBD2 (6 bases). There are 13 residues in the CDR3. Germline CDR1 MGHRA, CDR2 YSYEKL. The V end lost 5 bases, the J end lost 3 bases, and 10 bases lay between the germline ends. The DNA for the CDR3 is TGCGCCAGCAGCTTGATAGCGGAAGAGACCCAGTACTTC. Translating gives CASSLIAEETQYF.

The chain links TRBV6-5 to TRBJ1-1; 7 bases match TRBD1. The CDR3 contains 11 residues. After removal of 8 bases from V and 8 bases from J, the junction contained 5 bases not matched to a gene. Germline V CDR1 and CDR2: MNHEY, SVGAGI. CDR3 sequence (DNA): TGTGCCAGCTCCAGGACAGGAGAAGCTTTCTTT. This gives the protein CASSRTGEAFF.

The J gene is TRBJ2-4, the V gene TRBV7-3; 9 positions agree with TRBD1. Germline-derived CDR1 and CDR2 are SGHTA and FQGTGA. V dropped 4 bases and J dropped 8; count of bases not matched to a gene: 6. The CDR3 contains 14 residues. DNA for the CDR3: TGTGCCAGCAGCTCAGGACAGGGGACGGACATTCAGTACTTC. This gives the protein CASSSGQGTDIQYF.

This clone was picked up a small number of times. The CDR3 loop is CASSVTGGLSGNTIYF. The CDR3 DNA sequence: TGTGCCAGCAGCGTGACAGGGGGACTCTCTGGAAACACCATATATTTT. The chain is built from TRBV7-2 and TRBJ1-3; 9 bases line up with TRBD1. The CDR3 has 16 residues. Trimming at V came to 5 bases and at J to 0 bases, leaving 5 bases not matched to a gene. Looked up from germline, CDR1 is SGHTA and CDR2 is FQGNSA.

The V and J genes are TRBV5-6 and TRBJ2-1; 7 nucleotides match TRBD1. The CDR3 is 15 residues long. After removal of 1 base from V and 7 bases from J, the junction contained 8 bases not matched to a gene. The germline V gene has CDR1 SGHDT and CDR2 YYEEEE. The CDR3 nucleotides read TGTGCCAGCAGCTTGACAGGGGCTAGGGTGAATGAGCAGTTCTTC. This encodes CASSLTGARVNEQFF.

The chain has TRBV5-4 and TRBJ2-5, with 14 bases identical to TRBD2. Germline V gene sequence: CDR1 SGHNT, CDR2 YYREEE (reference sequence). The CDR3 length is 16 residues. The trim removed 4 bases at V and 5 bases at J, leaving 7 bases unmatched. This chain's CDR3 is CASSVWTSGRRETQYF. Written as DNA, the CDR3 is TGTGCCAGCAGCGTATGGACTAGCGGGAGGCGGGAGACCCAGTACTTC.

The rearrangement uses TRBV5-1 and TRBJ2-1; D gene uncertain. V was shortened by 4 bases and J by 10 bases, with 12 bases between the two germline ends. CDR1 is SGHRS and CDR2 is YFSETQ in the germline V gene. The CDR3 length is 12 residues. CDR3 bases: TGCGCCAGCAGCCCCCGGTCCCGCGAGCAGTTCTTC. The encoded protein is CASSPRSREQFF.

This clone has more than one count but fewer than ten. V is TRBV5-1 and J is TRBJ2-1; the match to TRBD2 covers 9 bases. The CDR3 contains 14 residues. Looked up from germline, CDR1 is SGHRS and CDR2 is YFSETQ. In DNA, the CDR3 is TGCGCTAGCGGTGGCGGGAGGGCCGTGGATGAGCAGTTCTTC. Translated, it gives CASGGGRAVDEQFF.

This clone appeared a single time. CDR3 sequence (DNA): TGTGCCAGCAGCGGAAGGGACAGGGTTTACTCTAGAGAGGGGGAGCTGTTTTTT. Its translation: CASSGRDRVYSREGELFF. J is TRBJ2-2 and V is TRBV9; TRBD1 agrees at 9 bases. The CDR3 consists of 18 residues. The ends lost 3 bases at V and 8 bases at J; junction bases unmatched: 17. Germline values: CDR1 SGDLS, CDR2 YYNGEE. Complete variable domain (other parts from reference TRBV9 and TRBJ2-2): DSGVTQTPKHLITATGQRVTLRCSPRSGDLSVYWYQQSLDQGLQFLIQYYNGEERAKGNILERFSAQQFPDLHSELNLSSLELGDSALYFCASSGRDRVYSREGELFFGEGSRLTVL.